This T cell receptor beta chain was documented in a study of shared clonotypes between healthy human individuals (dated by TCRdb to 2018 to 2021). Regarding the research as a whole: A few men and a couple of women, aged 18 to 49 years, made up the cohort. The study deeply sequenced blood TCR repertoires of five healthy adults to estimate repertoire size and the extent of clonotype sharing between individuals. To increase sequencing depth and limit assay-specific biases, different laboratories used diverse techniques to prepare libraries and sequence TCR repertoires. For each donor, three plates each were used for CD4 naive and CD4 memory, two plates were used for CD8 naive, and one plate was used for CD8 memory. Leukapheresis yielded between about 0.85 and 10 billion PBMCs per donor.

In the case of this clone: Its antigen remains unidentified. No base-level quality is on record; no much larger clone is a single base apart.

Using the deep immunoSEQ assay, TCR CDR3 regions were amplified from genomic DNA by multiplex PCR. Extracted genomic DNA from each cell subset was distributed evenly across all wells of several immunoSEQ 96-well plates, and each plate was treated as a replicate. Each replicate PCR for sorted subsets received about 220 ng genomic DNA, equal to about 30,000 T cell genomes. The purified libraries were quantified using a Qubit 3.0 fluorometer, sized with a Bioanalyzer 2100, and then quantified again using the KAPA Library Quantification kit. Every immunoSEQ 96-well plate was sequenced on a separate single-read 150-cycle Illumina NextSeq 550 flow cell. The authors processed their data as follows. Because the immunoSEQ output included only junctional sequences and no quality scores, the filtering could not be the same as the filtering used for full-length reads. Sequences were annotated with PyIR, a Python wrapper for IgBLAST v1.9, using IMGT germline references to assign V/J genes and CDR3. Reads with weak V/J assignments (E-value above 1e-6), missing CDR3, stop codons, out-of-frame junctions, or ambiguous translated residues were removed. V3J clonotypes were defined as sequences sharing the same inferred V gene, J gene, and CDR3 amino acid sequence. Percentage overlap between repertoires was calculated by dividing the number of shared unique clonotypes by the size of the smaller repertoire. Three approaches were used to assess repertoire richness: RTK rarefaction, the Chao1 estimator, and Recon v2.1 estimates of unobserved clonotypes. OLGA was used to compute generation probabilities for all TCRbeta clonotypes that the gDNA method yielded from a few donors. TCRdb took this table from immuneACCESS and kept in-frame rearrangements with V and J called. Such tables lack part of the clones; where checked against another copy, unresolved V genes explain under half of the gap, and the rest is unexplained. D and trimming come from the DNA, and the V and J calls and clone size come from that table. Across this sample there are fewer than 700,000 clones, with roughly 96% seen only once. The leading ten clones occupy over 0.095% of the sample.

The CDR3 sequence holds 18 residues, the cysteine and phenylalanine included. Kept here is only the CDR3 DNA, which spans 54 bases and is read in frame from base 1. Trimming at the junction amounts to 7 bases on V and 0 bases on J, and the germline ends lie 19 bases apart. CDR1 is given as MDHEN and CDR2 as SYDVKM, both from the germline V gene. Results and caveats for the whole study, not just this receptor: Because the study included a small number of donors, the genetic and exposure-history diversity represented was limited. Estimated clonotype richness was generally larger for naive than for memory subsets. Sampling was restricted to blood, and TCR repertoires in tissues likely differ from the TCR repertoires found in blood. Rarefaction of sorted-subset datasets indicated incomplete sequencing despite the large sequencing depth. Approximately 5% of naive CD4, 3.5% of naive CD8, approximately 2% of memory CD4, and less than 0.45% of memory CD8 clonotypes were shared across several donors. Higher generation probabilities were observed for clonotypes shared by all four sorted-subset donors than for non-shared clonotypes. Pairwise subsampling indicated that sequencing depth was expected to affect the degree of clonotype sharing among donors.

CD8 naive samples were CD45RO-negative cells positively selected for CCR7, giving a CD45RA+CCR7+ population that excluded TemRA cells. Donors were healthy HIV-negative adults with no recently reported acute infections or vaccinations. Only Caucasian adults living in Nashville, Tennessee, USA were represented among the donors. After blood collection by leukapheresis, PBMCs were isolated using Ficoll-Histopaque density gradient centrifugation and then cryopreserved in the vapor phase of liquid nitrogen. Purity and quantity of every magnetically sorted T cell population were checked by analytical flow cytometry. Genomic DNA was isolated from each sorted fraction and quantified by UV absorbance on a Nanodrop 2000c.

The sequencing input was naive CD8+ T cells sorted from blood. The cell subset or site tag for this specimen amounts to: CD45RA+CCR7+. The sequence was collected from a woman aged 25-40 years in good health. The V and J genes are TRBV28 and TRBJ2-6; no D gene call is confident. For the CDR3, the sequence is CASTLSSVSSSGANVLTF. The nucleotides are TGTGCCAGCACCCTATCGAGTGTCAGTTCCTCTGGGGCCAACGTCCTGACTTTC.